This TCR beta chain is drawn from a study of breast tumors, draining lymph nodes, adjacent tissues. TCRdb called the multiplex PCR reads again in MiXCR, with one record for every CDR3 protein. The repertoire has a few hundred thousand distinct CDR3 sequences, nearly 35% of them found once; the top ten carry 3% to 4%. Breast cancer patients provided tissue from their axillary draining lymph nodes. This CDR3 is 13 amino acids long. The V end lost 4 bases, the J end lost 7 bases, and 14 bases lay between the germline ends. Germline values: CDR1 SGHRS, CDR2 YFSETQ. The genes are TRBV5-1 and TRBJ2-5; TRBD1 might be the D (7 bases). Sequenced input: axillary lymph node tissue. The source is a female donor with breast cancer. Some clones in this sample may be carry-over from other donors' samples. The CDR3 protein is CASSGGPGGTQYF. The DNA of the CDR3 is TGCGCCAGCAGCGGGGGGCCAGGGGGGACCCAGTACTTC.